Following are 7 T cell receptor beta chains from one sample sequenced in a study of a mutant IDH1 vaccine in newly diagnosed glioma. Their antigen targets remain unknown. Time point meaning: week 11, during vaccination. The study gave 300 ug of mutant IDH1 20-mer peptide per vaccine dose, with topical imiquimod. Profiling relied on immunoSEQ multiplex PCR, and the TCRdb table lists in-frame clones only, not all of them. The sample yields 20,000 to 25,000 clones, under 90% seen once. The sequencing used PBMCs, collected from a glioma patient whose treatment included an IDH1 peptide vaccine. The receptors here all came from a woman in her thirties or forties with glioma.

DNA of the CDR3: TGTGCCAGCAGCGCCGGACAGGGTGAGACTCAGCCCCAGCATTTT. Residues: CASSAGQGETQPQHF. The chain uses TRBV5-6 and TRBJ1-5; 8 bases are shared with TRBD1. The CDR3 extends over 15 amino acids. Germline assignment: CDR1 SGHDT and CDR2 YYEEEE. The V gene end was trimmed by 4 bases and the J gene end by 6 bases; junction bases not matched to a gene: 9.

The chain links TRBV6-6 to TRBJ2-7; D is undetermined. Germline values: CDR1 MNHNY, CDR2 SVGAGI (reference sequence). The CDR3 is 11 residues long. Trimming removed 6 bases from V and 6 bases from J, with 9 bases in between. The CDR3 sequence: CASSHLSEQYF. CDR3 nucleotide sequence: TGTGCCAGCAGCCACCTTAGCGAGCAGTACTTC.

The CDR3 spells CATSRPKGSSYEQYF. The CDR3 nucleotides are TGTGCCACCAGCAGACCTAAGGGTAGCTCCTACGAGCAGTACTTC. The chain is built from TRBV15 and TRBJ2-7, with D unresolved. V lost 2 bases and J 0 bases, leaving 11 bases between the germline ends. The CDR3 extends over 15 amino acids. Looked up from germline, CDR1 is LNHNV and CDR2 is YYDKDF (reference sequence).

This chain links TRBV10-2 with TRBJ1-2; TRBD1 might be the D (5 bases). CDR1 and CDR2 (germline): WSHSY, SAAADI. Trimming shortened V by 0 bases and J by 2 bases, and 16 bases separated the two germline ends. CDR3 size: 17 residues. CDR3 sequence: CASSESGARGDNYGYTF. Here the CDR3 DNA reads TGCGCCAGCAGTGAGTCCGGGGCCCGTGGAGACAACTATGGCTACACCTTC.

This sequence joins TRBV6-6 and TRBJ2-3; a weak D match, TRBD2 (5 bases). Germline V gives CDR1 MNHNY, CDR2 SVGAGI (reference sequence). V lost 2 bases and J lost 0, with 12 bases in between. The CDR3 length is 16 residues. The CDR3 coding sequence is TGTGCCAGCAGTTACCGCGGGCAAACTAGCACAGATACGCAGTATTTT. Encoded protein: CASSYRGQTSTDTQYF.

CDR3 amino acids: CASSLERHPEKLFF. The CDR3 DNA sequence: TGTGCCAGCAGCTTGGAGCGACATCCGGAAAAACTGTTTTTT. The chain uses TRBV5-4 and TRBJ1-4; D is unresolved. This CDR3 is built from 14 residues. Trimming shortened V by 0 bases and J by 8 bases, and 11 bases separated the two germline ends. Germline V gives CDR1 SGHNT, CDR2 YYREEE (reference sequence).

V gene TRBV2 combines with J gene TRBJ2-2; D not certain. Trimming shortened V by 4 bases and J by 0 bases, and 9 bases separated the two germline ends. CDR1 and CDR2 (germline): SNHLY, FYNNEI. CDR3 size: 15 residues. The CDR3 sequence is CASSVGPANTGELFF. The DNA for the CDR3 is TGTGCCAGCAGTGTCGGCCCTGCGAACACCGGGGAGCTGTTTTTT.